These 14 T cell receptor beta chains originate from one sample sequenced in a study of post-analysis software for immune sequencing data. Study outcomes and limitations: Included in a set of roughly five TRBV segments more frequent in patients than controls were TRBV5-6, TRBV5-1 and TRBV20-1.

These TCRs' antigens remain unknown. Every TCR beta cDNA library bore unique molecular identifiers. TCRdb re-called the PCR reads with MiXCR, one entry per CDR3 protein. The sample includes about 810,000 distinct CDR3 sequences, approximately 53% of them seen just once. Input material: blood. The origin of the receptors is a girl between 10 and 17 years old with multiple sclerosis.

J is TRBJ1-5 and V is TRBV20-1; D not resolved. Trimming cost V 0 bases and J 7 bases, with 7 bases left between them. CDR1 and CDR2 (germline): DFQATT, SNEGSKA (reference sequence). CDR3 length: 12 amino acids. The CDR3 loop is CSAREWAQPQHF. The CDR3 DNA reads TGCAGTGCTAGAGAATGGGCGCAGCCCCAGCATTTT.

This chain uses TRBV10-3 with TRBJ2-1, with D maybe TRBD1 (6 bases). This CDR3 is built from 16 residues. Germline V gene lookup returns CDR1 ENHRY and CDR2 SYGVKD. The germline V and J ends were trimmed by 4 bases and 6 bases, with 19 bases remaining between them. CDR3 DNA sequence: TGTGCCATCAGTGGGGGGCCCCCTCGTCGCCGCAATGAGCAGTTCTTC. Its translation is CAISGGPPRRRNEQFF.

The V gene is TRBV2, the J gene TRBJ2-1, with 7 bases that match TRBD2. V trimming: 0 bases; J trimming: 7 bases; junction bases outside the gene matches: 12. CDR3 length equals 17 residues. Germline V gene data show CDR1 as SNHLY and CDR2 as FYNNEI. The CDR3 region is CASSEALAGAPGNEQFF. The CDR3 DNA is TGTGCCAGCAGTGAAGCGCTCGCGGGAGCCCCCGGGAATGAGCAGTTCTTC. Full variable domain (rest looked up from reference TRBV2 and TRBJ2-1): EPEVTQTPSHQVTQMGQEVILRCVPISNHLYFYWYRQILGQKVEFLVSFYNNEISEKSEIFDDQFSVERPDGSNFTLKIRSTKLEDSAMYFCASSEALAGAPGNEQFFGPGTRLTVL.

The genes are TRBV9 and TRBJ2-5; 7 bases align to TRBD2. The CDR3 spans 13 residues. Germline V gene lookup returns CDR1 SGDLS and CDR2 YYNGEE. The J segment lost 9 bases and the V segment lost 3 bases, leaving 8 bases of the junction unmatched. The CDR3 nucleotides are TGTGCCAGCAGCGGGGACTATTATGGGGCCCAGTACTTC. Amino acid sequence: CASSGDYYGAQYF.

In DNA form, the CDR3 reads TGTGCCAGCAGCCCGGGGCGAAGGACGGGGAACACTGAAGCTTTCTTT. Translation: CASSPGRRTGNTEAFF. The chain employs TRBV5-5 and TRBJ1-1; weak D call: TRBD1 (5 bases). The germline V and J ends were trimmed by 4 bases and 1 base, with 17 bases remaining between them. Germline CDR1 reads SGHKS; CDR2 reads YYEKEE (reference sequence). The CDR3 extends over 16 amino acids. Combining the CDR3 with reference TRBV5-5 and TRBJ1-1 gives the whole variable domain DAGVTQSPTHLIKTRGQQVTLRCSPISGHKSVSWYQQVLGQGPQFIFQYYEKEERGRGNFPDRFSARQFPNYSSELNVNALLLGDSALYLCASSPGRRTGNTEAFFGQGTRLTVV.

V gene TRBV25-1 combines with J gene TRBJ2-1; D is ambiguous. The end of the DNA aligns better with TRBJ2-7, so the J call may be wrong. This CDR3 contains 13 residues. CDR1 and CDR2 (germline): MGHDK, SYGVNS. The CDR3 DNA follows: TGTGCCAGCCACGGAACCGGCCCCTACGAGCAGTACTTC. Translation gives CASHGTGPYEQYF.

This clonotype came up a few times. The V and J genes are TRBV29-1 and TRBJ2-7, with TRBD1 as a possible D gene (6 bases). The CDR3 spans 12 residues. Germline CDR1 and CDR2: SQVTM and ANQGSEA. V was clipped by 7 bases and J by 3 bases, with 13 bases between them. The CDR3 loop is CSGEGDHYEQYF. CDR3 bases: TGCAGCGGTGAGGGGGACCACTACGAGCAGTACTTC.

The rearrangement joins TRBV15 to TRBJ2-7; D unresolved. The CDR3 totals 15 residues. Germline-derived CDR1 and CDR2 are LNHNV and YYDKDF (reference sequence). Trimming shortened V by 0 bases and J by 0 bases, and 9 bases separated the two germline ends. The chain's CDR3 is CATSRERRSSYEQYF. CDR3 DNA sequence: TGTGCCACCAGCAGAGAGAGGCGGAGCTCCTACGAGCAGTACTTC. The full variable domain, completed using reference TRBV15 and TRBJ2-7, is DAMVIQNPRYQVTQFGKPVTLSCSQTLNHNVMYWYQQKSSQAPKLLFHYYDKDFNNEADTPDNFQSRRPNTSFCFLDIRSPGLGDTAMYLCATSRERRSSYEQYFGPGTRLTVT.

The gene calls are TRBV29-1 and TRBJ2-7, with 8 bases fitting TRBD1. Per the germline V gene, CDR1 is SQVTM and CDR2 is ANQGSEA. Germline trimming cut 3 bases from V and 7 bases from J; bases unmatched to any gene: 14. The CDR3 runs to 15 residues. CDR3 protein: CSVESRQGKLREQYF. The CDR3 DNA is TGCAGCGTTGAGAGTAGACAGGGGAAGCTACGGGAGCAGTACTTC.

This chain uses TRBV18 with TRBJ2-1; D ambiguous. CDR3 length: 14 residues. V was trimmed by 3 bases and J by 4 bases, leaving 10 bases between them. CDR1 is KGHSH, CDR2 LQKENI, per germline. The chain's CDR3 is CASSPTGQYNEQFF. The CDR3 region has the DNA TGTGCCAGCTCACCGACCGGGCAATACAATGAGCAGTTCTTC.

The gene calls are TRBV24-1 and TRBJ2-7, with D maybe TRBD1 (6 bases). Germline loops: CDR1 KGHDR, CDR2 SFDVKD. V lost 3 bases, J lost 9 bases, and 8 bases lay in between. The CDR3 extends over 11 amino acids. CDR3 amino acids: CATSDGGGQYF. The CDR3 DNA reads as TGTGCCACCAGTGATGGGGGCGGGCAGTACTTC.

V and J are TRBV6-5 and TRBJ2-7, with D tentatively TRBD1 or TRBD2 (5 bases each). Trimming removed 2 bases from V and 1 base from J, with 9 bases in between. CDR3 length: 14 residues. CDR1 is MNHEY and CDR2 is SVGAGI in the germline V gene. DNA for the CDR3: TGTGCCAGCAGTTACCGGGACCAGTCCTACGAGCAGTACTTC. Amino acids: CASSYRDQSYEQYF.

This clonotype has more than one count but fewer than ten. The V and J genes are TRBV27 and TRBJ2-7; a possible D gene is TRBD1 (7 bases). In germline, CDR1 is MNHEY, CDR2 SMNVEV (reference sequence). This CDR3 contains 13 residues. The V end lost 4 bases, the J end lost 4 bases, and 11 bases lay between the germline ends. The CDR3 DNA sequence: TGTGCCAGCAGTTCGACAGGGAGGTACGAGCAGTACTTC. Amino acids: CASSSTGRYEQYF.

This clonotype was counted a single time. V is TRBV20-1 and J is TRBJ2-5, with D perhaps being TRBD1 or TRBD2 (7 bases each). Trimming shortened V by 0 bases and J by 5 bases, and 25 bases separated the two germline ends. Looked up from germline, CDR1 is DFQATT and CDR2 is SNEGSKA (reference sequence). The CDR3 spans 18 residues. The CDR3 nucleotides read TGCAGTGCTAGAGATCTTACCCCAGGGGGGGAGAGAGCGGAGACCCAGTACTTC. It specifies CSARDLTPGGERAETQYF.